The clone carrying this TCR beta chain appeared a few times. Its cognate antigen is unknown. This sample was included in a study of response to subunit inactivated influenza vaccine. Findings and limits, study-wide: Authors suggested seasonal influenza vaccinations each recruit few new T cells.

The germline CDR1 and CDR2 sequences are MNHEY and SVGAGI. V dropped 0 bases and J dropped 0 bases, with 7 bases sitting between them. The CDR3 covers 15 residues. TCRdb reprocessed the RT-PCR reads with MiXCR, giving one entry per CDR3 protein. This sample has about 190,000 distinct CDR3 sequences, with around 14% found just once. This clonotype was obtained from a man aged 50 to 59 who received an inactivated influenza vaccine. The sample here was CD8+ T cells sorted from PBMCs, taken about 5 days after vaccination. This chain joins TRBV6-5 and TRBJ2-3; possibly TRBD1 for D (6 bases). The CDR3 region has the DNA TGTGCCAGCAGTTACTCGCAGGGGAGCACAGATACGCAGTATTTT. Translation: CASSYSQGSTDTQYF.